Sequencing of this TCR beta chain was carried out in a study of OX40 agonist ivuxolimab in advanced cancers. The ends were cut back, 6 bases at V and 4 bases at J, with 9 bases in the middle. This CDR3 has 12 residues. Germline V CDR1 and CDR2: SGHAT, FQNNGV. Assay: immunoSEQ multiplex PCR; the TCRdb copy retains only in-frame clones and omits some. Here the sample spans 50,000 to 65,000 clones, 81% being singletons. As concerns this clone: Its target is unknown.

Overall study results and limits: Low normalized T-cell clonal expansion also characterized some of the nonresponders. Undetermined was the antigen specificity of the expanded peripheral T cells. Among the lowest levels of clonal expansion were found in partial responders at 0.1-3.0 mg/kg. The CD4+ and CD8+ T cells in the blood had expanded clonally by week 6 at 0.1 to 3.0 mg/kg.

Sequenced material: CD4+ or CD8+ T cells sorted from blood, taken in a trial of the OX40 agonist ivuxolimab. The V and J genes are TRBV11-2 and TRBJ2-5; perhaps TRBD2 as D (7 bases). This clonotype was obtained from an adult with an advanced solid tumor such as melanoma, head and neck, liver or kidney cancer. The CDR3 reads CASRRGGETQYF. CDR3 nucleotides: TGTGCCAGCAGGAGGGGGGGAGAGACCCAGTACTTC.